The clone carrying this T cell receptor (beta chain) is a singleton in its sample. Its cognate antigen is unknown. The data were obtained in a study of T cell responses to AZD1222 COVID-19 vaccine. CDR1 LGHDT and CDR2 YNNKEL come from the germline V gene (reference sequence). Deletions cut 0 bases from V and 8 bases from J, with 25 bases between. This CDR3 contains 18 residues. Profiling relied on immunoSEQ multiplex PCR, and the TCRdb table lists in-frame clones only, not all of them. The repertoire holds some 100,000 clones, with approximately 90% as singletons. Study-level results: Among vaccine-associated CD4 TCRs, coverage spanned spike, with dominance at 160-218 and 743-854.

The sample consisted of peripheral blood, taken on day 0 of AZD1222 vaccination. This TCR came from an adult in good health. The chain couples TRBV3-1 (or the pseudogene TRBV3-2) to TRBJ1-2; tentatively, D is TRBD1 (6 bases). As DNA, the CDR3 is TGTGCCAGCAGCCAAGAAAGCGCTCTCCGGCAAACAGGGCACGGCTACACCTTC. It translates to CASSQESALRQTGHGYTF.